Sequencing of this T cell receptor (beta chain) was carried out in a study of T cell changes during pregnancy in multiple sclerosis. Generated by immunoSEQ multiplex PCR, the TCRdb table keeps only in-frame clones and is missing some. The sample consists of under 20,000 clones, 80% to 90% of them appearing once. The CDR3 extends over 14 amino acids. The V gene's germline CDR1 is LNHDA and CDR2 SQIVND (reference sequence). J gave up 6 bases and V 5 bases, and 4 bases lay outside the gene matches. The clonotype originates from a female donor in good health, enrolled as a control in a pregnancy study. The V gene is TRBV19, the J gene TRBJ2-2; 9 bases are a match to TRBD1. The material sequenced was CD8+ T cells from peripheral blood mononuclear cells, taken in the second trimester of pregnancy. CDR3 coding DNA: TGTGCCAGTAGTGAGGGACAGGGAGCCGGGGAGCTGTTTTTT. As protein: CASSEGQGAGELFF.